The clone carrying this T cell receptor beta chain has a count of ten or more. MiXCR, applied by TCRdb to the RT-PCR reads, yields one record per CDR3 protein. This sample has approximately 720,000 distinct CDR3 sequences; 13% to 15% occur once, and the top ten carry roughly 4%. Sequencing was carried out using memory CD4+ T cells from blood. The sequence derives from a female donor in good health, serving as a healthy control.

The CDR3 DNA is TGTGCCAGCAGCAGACGAGTCGGGGAACCCCAGCATTTT. This sequence encodes CASSRRVGEPQHF. The V gene is TRBV6-1, the J gene TRBJ1-5; D not certain. Trimming took 6 bases from V and 10 from J, leaving 16 bases between them. In germline, CDR1 is MNHNS, CDR2 SASEGT. This CDR3 contains 13 residues.